These 23 T cell receptor beta chains were all obtained from the same sample, sequenced in a study of blood T cell repertoires in COVID-19. Generated by immunoSEQ multiplex PCR, the TCRdb table keeps only in-frame clones and is missing some. The repertoire holds 70,000 to 90,000 clones, with 80% to 90% as singletons. The sample taken for sequencing was peripheral blood. The origin of the receptors is a woman aged 60-70 years with acute or convalescent COVID-19.

This clone was seen a single time. The rearrangement joins TRBV30 to TRBJ1-4; no reliable D call. The CDR3 covers 16 residues. Trimming left V 0 bases short and J 8 bases short, with 19 bases between. Germline V CDR1 and CDR2: GTSNPN, SVGIG (reference sequence). The CDR3 sequence: CAWSVSFLLRVEKLFF. In DNA, the CDR3 is TGTGCCTGGAGTGTAAGCTTTCTCCTGAGGGTCGAAAAACTGTTTTTT.

This clone has a single count. The chain uses TRBV24-1 and TRBJ2-5, with D perhaps matching TRBD1 (5 bases). The CDR3 covers 16 residues. The germline gives CDR1 KGHDR, CDR2 SFDVKD. V was shortened by 4 bases and J by 1 base, with 15 bases between the two germline ends. The CDR3: CATSDPRDSPQETQYF. CDR3 sequence (DNA): TGTGCCACCAGTGACCCACGCGACAGCCCCCAAGAGACCCAGTACTTC.

This clone appeared once. The chain is built from TRBV29-1 and TRBJ2-2; 7 nucleotides align to TRBD1. The germline CDR1 and CDR2 sequences are SQVTM and ANQGSEA. V was pared by 4 bases and J by 3 bases, with 2 bases of the junction left unmatched. The CDR3 sequence is 13 residues long. In DNA, the CDR3 is TGCAGCGTTGGACAGGGATACACCGGGGAGCTGTTTTTT. Its protein product is CSVGQGYTGELFF.

V gene TRBV6-6 combines with J gene TRBJ1-2; TRBD1 might be the D (6 bases). This CDR3 contains 15 residues. V dropped 2 bases and J dropped 1 base, with 11 bases sitting between them. Germline loops: CDR1 MNHNY, CDR2 SVGAGI (reference sequence). CDR3 bases: TGTGCCAGCAGTTACGTAACGGACAGTAACTATGGCTACACCTTC. Protein: CASSYVTDSNYGYTF.

The chain is built from TRBV29-1 and TRBJ2-6; 9 nucleotides match TRBD1. With V trimmed by 4 bases and J by 0 bases, 4 bases remained unmatched. Germline CDR1 is SQVTM and CDR2 is ANQGSEA. This CDR3 spans 16 amino acids. The CDR3 region has the DNA TGCAGCGTTGGGGACAGGGCTATCTCTGGGGCCAACGTCCTGACTTTC. Translating gives CSVGDRAISGANVLTF.

The chain carries TRBV19 and TRBJ1-1; 8 nucleotides agree with TRBD1. CDR1 and CDR2 from the germline V gene are LNHDA and SQIVND (reference sequence). V gave up 5 bases and J gave up 4 bases; unmatched junction bases: 6. This CDR3 comprises 14 residues. The CDR3 reads CASSVQGAPTEAFF. The CDR3 DNA sequence: TGTGCCAGTAGTGTGCAGGGGGCCCCCACTGAAGCTTTCTTT.

The V gene is TRBV5-1, the J gene TRBJ2-2; a weak D match, TRBD1 (5 bases). The CDR3 covers 15 residues. V dropped 0 bases and J dropped 5 bases, with 11 bases sitting between them. Germline CDR1 reads SGHRS; CDR2 reads YFSETQ. The CDR3: CASSLESRATGELFF. As DNA, the CDR3 is TGCGCCAGCAGCTTGGAATCCAGGGCTACCGGGGAGCTGTTTTTT.

The chain carries TRBV5-4 and TRBJ1-1; unclear D gene. The CDR3 extends over 15 amino acids. Germline lookup yields CDR1 SGHNT and CDR2 YYREEE (reference sequence). V lost 4 bases and J lost 1, with 14 bases in between. CDR3: CASSRALAENTEAFF. The CDR3 coding sequence is TGTGCCAGCAGCCGAGCCTTGGCGGAGAACACTGAAGCTTTCTTT.

J is TRBJ1-1 and V is TRBV7-9, with D uncertain. The germline gives CDR1 SEHNR, CDR2 FQNEAQ (reference sequence). Trimming left V 5 bases short and J 2 bases short, with 6 bases between. The CDR3 runs to 12 residues. The CDR3 loop is CASSGSNTEAFF. The CDR3 coding sequence is TGTGCCAGCAGCGGGAGTAACACTGAAGCTTTCTTT.

This chain joins TRBV7-9 and TRBJ2-3; the match to TRBD2 covers 13 bases. V shed 5 bases, J shed 2 bases, and the junction held 4 bases outside the gene matches. Germline CDR1 reads SEHNR; CDR2 reads FQNEAQ (reference sequence). The CDR3 loop spans 16 amino acids. The CDR3 loop reads CASSQGLAGYTDTQYF. In DNA form, the CDR3 reads TGTGCCAGCAGCCAGGGACTAGCGGGGTACACAGATACGCAGTATTTT.

The chain links TRBV7-9 to TRBJ1-1, with 8 positions matching TRBD1. After removal of 1 base from V and 4 bases from J, the junction contained 11 bases not matched to a gene. CDR1 SEHNR and CDR2 FQNEAQ come from the germline V gene (reference sequence). The CDR3 loop spans 17 amino acids. Written as DNA, the CDR3 is TGTGCCAGCAGCTTAGGGGTGTTTGTGACAGGGGCCACTGAAGCTTTCTTT. This encodes CASSLGVFVTGATEAFF.

The genes are TRBV6-1 and TRBJ1-4; 8 bases map to TRBD1. The germline CDR1 and CDR2 sequences are MNHNS and SASEGT. The CDR3 totals 16 residues. Trimming at V came to 1 base and at J to 0 bases, leaving 1 base not matched to a gene. CDR3 sequence reads: CASSEGDRPTNEKLFF. In DNA, the CDR3 is TGTGCCAGCAGTGAAGGGGACAGGCCAACTAATGAAAAACTGTTTTTT.

This clone occurred a few times. The chain carries TRBV6-2 or TRBV6-3 and TRBJ2-7; D remains unclear. Germline-derived CDR1 and CDR2 are MNHEY and SVGEGT. With 2 bases removed from V and 4 bases from J, the gap between germline ends came to 6 bases. The CDR3 extends over 12 amino acids. The CDR3, as DNA: TGTGCCAGCAGTTACCGTCGGTACGAGCAGTACTTC. As protein: CASSYRRYEQYF.

V gene TRBV18 combines with J gene TRBJ1-2; 7 bases are shared with TRBD1. CDR3 length: 15 residues. Germline lookup yields CDR1 KGHSH and CDR2 LQKENI. With 0 bases clipped from V and 2 bases from J, the junction kept 3 bases outside the gene matches. This CDR3 is CASSPPGGRNYGYTF. CDR3 in DNA: TGTGCCAGCTCACCACCAGGGGGCAGGAACTATGGCTACACCTTC.

The chain recombines TRBV30 with TRBJ1-5, with TRBD1 matching over 7 bases. Trimming took 1 base from V and 0 from J; bases not matched to a gene: 9. The CDR3 length is 17 residues. CDR1 and CDR2 (germline): GTSNPN, SVGIG (reference sequence). This CDR3 is CAWSARAGGNSNQPQHF. The CDR3 DNA is TGTGCCTGGAGTGCGAGGGCAGGGGGTAATAGCAATCAGCCCCAGCATTTT.

The CDR3 protein is CAITASSWYNEQFF. The CDR3 DNA sequence: TGTGCCATCACTGCGTCCAGTTGGTACAATGAGCAGTTCTTC. The V call is TRBV10-3, the J call TRBJ2-1; no clear D gene. V gave up 7 bases and J gave up 4 bases, with 14 bases separating them. The CDR3 sequence is 14 residues long. Germline loops: CDR1 ENHRY, CDR2 SYGVKD.

The rearrangement joins TRBV7-8 to TRBJ1-2; perhaps TRBD1 as D (5 bases). The CDR3 consists of 16 residues. V was clipped by 5 bases and J by 3 bases, with 19 bases between them. CDR1 and CDR2 (germline): SGHVS, FQNEAQ. The CDR3 here is CASSRGGGSVDYGYTF. The CDR3 coding sequence is TGTGCCAGCAGCCGCGGGGGGGGGTCAGTAGACTATGGCTACACCTTC.

This clone was detected only once. The V and J genes are TRBV11-2 and TRBJ2-7, with D perhaps TRBD2 (6 bases). The CDR3 consists of 13 residues. Germline CDR1 and CDR2: SGHAT and FQNNGV. V lost 3 bases, J lost 2 bases, and 8 bases lay in between. The CDR3 reads CASSFGGAYEQYV. CDR3 nucleotide sequence: TGTGCCAGCAGCTTCGGCGGGGCCTACGAGCAGTACGTC.

This sequence joins TRBV9 and TRBJ2-2; D is undetermined. The CDR3 is 14 amino acids. Looked up from germline, CDR1 is SGDLS and CDR2 is YYNGEE. Trimming stripped 0 bases from V and 3 bases from J, with 6 bases between. CDR3 coding DNA: TGTGCCAGCAGCGTAGTGTCCTACACCGGGGAGCTGTTTTTT. Its protein product is CASSVVSYTGELFF.

The chain recombines TRBV7-2 with TRBJ2-7, with D possibly being TRBD2 (6 bases). Trimming removed 2 bases at V and 4 bases at J, with 21 bases between. The germline gives CDR1 SGHTA, CDR2 FQGNSA. The CDR3 spans 17 residues. The CDR3 loop is CASSLMAAGWSQYEQYF. The CDR3 bases are TGTGCCAGCAGCTTAATGGCGGCGGGGTGGTCCCAGTACGAGCAGTACTTC.

The chain is built from TRBV10-2 and TRBJ2-3; TRBD2 agrees at 9 bases. J was trimmed by 1 base and V by 2 bases; bases with no gene match: 4. The CDR3 covers 16 residues. The germline gives CDR1 WSHSY, CDR2 SAAADI. The CDR3 protein is CASSEMERGGTDTQYF. In DNA, the CDR3 is TGCGCCAGCAGTGAGATGGAGCGGGGGGGCACAGATACGCAGTATTTT.

V gene TRBV18 combines with J gene TRBJ1-2; 9 bases fit TRBD1. V lost 3 bases and J lost 4; bases outside the gene matches: 15. The CDR3 loop spans 18 amino acids. Germline loops: CDR1 KGHSH, CDR2 LQKENI. The CDR3: CASSPSPGQGVLSYGYTF. CDR3 DNA: TGTGCCAGCTCACCTTCTCCGGGACAGGGCGTCCTATCCTATGGCTACACCTTC.

The chain couples TRBV20-1 to TRBJ2-1; 9 positions agree with TRBD2. Trimming removed 3 bases from V and 5 bases from J; junction bases left unmatched: 5. This CDR3 comprises 14 residues. Germline V gives CDR1 DFQATT, CDR2 SNEGSKA (reference sequence). The CDR3 DNA follows: TGCAGTGCTAGTTTGGCGGGGGGGGACAATGAGCAGTTCTTC. It translates to CSASLAGGDNEQFF.